The T cell receptor (beta chain) described here comes from a study of cytomegalovirus exposure and HLA in healthy donors. PCR amplification relied on 60 Vbeta primers (plus 13 Jbeta primers). Sequencing was performed with immunoSEQ multiplex PCR; in TCRdb, only in-frame clones are kept and a portion is missing. The sample holds fewer than 120,000 clones, approximately 83% seen once. Germline lookup yields CDR1 SGHRS and CDR2 YFSETQ. V was cut by 1 base and J by 5 bases, with 10 bases left in between. The CDR3 totals 14 residues. The V call is TRBV5-1, the J call TRBJ2-4; D might be TRBD1 (5 bases). Sample: PBMCs. The receptor's source is a man between 35 and 55 years old in good health and CMV-seronegative. The chain's CDR3 is CASSLSGFENIQYF. The CDR3 DNA follows: TGCGCCAGCAGCTTGTCAGGGTTTGAAAACATTCAGTACTTC.